These T cell receptor beta chains were read from a single sample in a study of T cells after posttransplantation cyclophosphamide. Profiled with immunoSEQ multiplex PCR; TCRdb holds only in-frame clones, not every one. Of 23,000 or so clones detected, approximately 98% appear once; the ten largest clones hold approximately 0.15%. Sequenced material: naive CD8+ T cells sorted from PBMCs. Receptor source: a man aged 40-49 years in good health, CMV-negative, and a related stem cell transplant donor. Each CDR3 is given with its conserved first and last residue. The D gene is left open where the match is weak.

cdr3_length,j_call,d_call,v_call,cdr3_aa,cdr3_nt
14,TRBJ2-1,TRBD2,TRBV2,CASYWTSTINEQFF,TGTGCCAGCTACTGGACTAGCACAATCAATGAGCAGTTCTTC
17,TRBJ1-3,.,TRBV13,CASSLDVWASSGNTIYF,TGTGCCAGCAGCTTAGACGTGTGGGCAAGCTCTGGAAACACCATATATTTT
13,TRBJ2-7,.,TRBV6-5,CASRPGTTYEQYF,TGTGCCAGCAGACCCGGGACAACCTACGAGCAGTACTTC
17,TRBJ1-3,TRBD1,TRBV4-3,CASSQDTGQGWGNTIYF,TGCGCCAGCAGCCAAGATACGGGACAGGGGTGGGGAAACACCATATATTTT
12,TRBJ2-1,.,TRBV4-1,CASSQPNNEQFF,TGCGCCAGCAGCCAACCAAACAATGAGCAGTTCTTC
15,TRBJ2-7,.,TRBV4-1,CASSQDFDSYYEQYF,TGCGCCAGCAGCCAAGACTTTGACAGCTACTACGAGCAGTACTTC
16,TRBJ2-3,.,TRBV6-5,CASSYSTASGMDTQYF,TGTGCCAGCAGTTACTCGACGGCATCAGGGATGGATACGCAGTATTTT
13,TRBJ1-1,.,TRBV28,CASSLGGGTEAFF,TGTGCCAGCAGTTTAGGAGGAGGCACTGAAGCTTTCTTT
16,TRBJ1-5,.,TRBV19,CASSISTGELNQPQHF,TGTGCCAGTAGTATCTCCACAGGAGAGTTAAATCAGCCCCAGCATTTT
11,TRBJ1-1,.,TRBV6-5,CASSLSIEAFF,TGTGCCAGCAGTCTGTCTATTGAAGCTTTCTTT
13,TRBJ1-5,.,TRBV28,CASSQEGNQPQHF,TGTGCCAGCAGTCAGGAGGGCAATCAGCCCCAGCATTTT